Below are 13 T cell receptor beta chains sequenced from a single sample in a study of vaccination effects on CD4 cells after COVID-19. Following culture for approximately ten days, CD4+ T cells were isolated. Confirmation by PCR established that the person had SARS-CoV-2 infection between March and December 2020. Every participant took two doses of the BNT162b2 or mRNA-1273 vaccine. These TCRs' antigens remain unknown. The protocol was immunoSEQ multiplex PCR, while the TCRdb copy is restricted to in-frame clones and leaves out a portion. The table records tens of thousands of clones, over 60% of them present only once. Sequences were derived from CD4+ T cells from PBMCs cultured without peptide, sampled after COVID-19 vaccination. All receptors come from a human donor who had a prior SARS-CoV-2 infection.

The rearrangement links TRBV3-1 (or the pseudogene TRBV3-2) to TRBJ2-2, with 8 nucleotides matching TRBD1. With 4 bases clipped from V and 0 bases from J, the junction kept 4 bases outside the gene matches. The germline CDR1 and CDR2 sequences are LGHDT and YNNKEL (reference sequence). The CDR3 has 16 amino acids. CDR3 amino acids: CASSLGQGSNTGELFF. CDR3 nucleotides: TGTGCCAGCAGCCTCGGACAGGGCTCGAACACCGGGGAGCTGTTTTTT.

This chain links TRBV4-1 with TRBJ1-1; TRBD1 agrees at 9 bases. The CDR3 is made up of 15 amino acids. Germline V gene sequence: CDR1 MGHRA, CDR2 YSYEKL. V was clipped by 1 base and J by 5 bases; unmatched bases: 5. In nucleotides, the CDR3 is TGCGCCAGCAGCCAAGCGGGACAGGGATATACTGAAGCTTTCTTT. This gives the protein CASSQAGQGYTEAFF.

The V and J genes are TRBV3-1 (or the pseudogene TRBV3-2) and TRBJ2-6; D remains ambiguous. CDR1 and CDR2 (germline): LGHDT, YNNKEL (reference sequence). CDR3 size: 16 residues. V was pared by 1 base and J by 0 bases, with 7 bases between. CDR3 nucleotide sequence: TGTGCCAGCAGCCAAGGTTGGTTCTCTGGGGCCAACGTCCTGACTTTC. Its protein product is CASSQGWFSGANVLTF.

J is TRBJ2-7 and V is TRBV7-2; D may be TRBD1 (5 bases). Germline values: CDR1 SGHTA, CDR2 FQGNSA. Trimming cost V 5 bases and J 2 bases, with 13 bases left between them. This CDR3 is 14 amino acids long. For the CDR3, the DNA is TGTGCCAGCAGCCCCCGGACACAAACCTACGAGCAGTACTTC. Translated: CASSPRTQTYEQYF. The full variable domain, in which reference TRBV7-2 and TRBJ2-7 provide the parts outside the CDR3, is GAGVSQSPSNKVTEKGKDVELRCDPISGHTALYWYRQSLGQGLEFLIYFQGNSAPDKSGLPSDRFSAERTGGSVSTLTIQRTQQEDSAVYLCASSPRTQTYEQYFGPGTRLTVT.

J is TRBJ2-3 and V is TRBV11-1; D possibly matches TRBD1 or TRBD2 (6 bases each). V shed 5 bases and J shed 4 bases, with 19 bases lying between them. This CDR3 has 16 amino acids. The germline gives CDR1 SGHAT, CDR2 FQDESV (reference sequence). The CDR3 loop is CASSPFGGLEADTQYF. The CDR3 DNA is TGTGCCAGCAGCCCGTTTGGGGGGCTCGAAGCAGATACGCAGTATTTT.

This clone occurred once. The genes are TRBV4-2 and TRBJ2-2; 8 nucleotides line up with TRBD1. Germline-derived CDR1 and CDR2 are LGHNA and YNFKEQ. After removal of 4 bases from V and 1 base from J, the junction contained 5 bases not matched to a gene. CDR3 length: 16 amino acids. CDR3 sequence: CASSPRGQGNTGELFF. DNA for the CDR3: TGTGCCAGCAGCCCCCGTGGACAGGGGAACACCGGGGAGCTGTTTTTT.

The chain joins TRBV21-1 to TRBJ1-2. TRBV21-1 is a listed pseudogene. The CDR3 is 21 residues long. CDR3 nucleotide sequence: TGTGCCAGCACCCCCCCGGGCCCACAGCCGTATGAGACCGATGCTAACTATGGCTACACCTTC. Protein product: CASTPPGPQPYETDANYGYTF.

This chain links TRBV7-2 with TRBJ2-5; D could derive from TRBD1 or TRBD2 (5 bases each). Looked up from germline, CDR1 is SGHTA and CDR2 is FQGNSA. V shed 1 base and J shed 1 base, with 13 bases lying between them. CDR3 length equals 16 residues. CDR3 coding DNA: TGTGCCAGCAGCTTAGTGTTCTGGGGACCCCAAGAGACCCAGTACTTC. It specifies CASSLVFWGPQETQYF. Supplemented by reference TRBV7-2 and TRBJ2-5, the full variable domain reads GAGVSQSPSNKVTEKGKDVELRCDPISGHTALYWYRQSLGQGLEFLIYFQGNSAPDKSGLPSDRFSAERTGGSVSTLTIQRTQQEDSAVYLCASSLVFWGPQETQYFGPGTRLLVL.

The chain joins TRBV6-5 to TRBJ2-7; D uncertain. The CDR3 consists of 12 residues. Germline CDR1 and CDR2: MNHEY and SVGAGI. V dropped 5 bases and J dropped 2 bases, with 7 bases sitting between them. CDR3 in amino acids: CASSNPAYEQYF. The CDR3 bases are TGTGCCAGCAGTAATCCAGCCTACGAGCAGTACTTC.

This chain uses TRBV6-5 with TRBJ1-1; D is uncertain. This CDR3 region has 14 residues. V was pared by 8 bases and J by 4 bases, with 17 bases between. Germline CDR1 and CDR2: MNHEY and SVGAGI. The CDR3 sequence: CASGDRGGATEAFF. The CDR3 coding sequence is TGTGCCAGCGGAGACCGGGGAGGAGCCACTGAAGCTTTCTTT.

The rearrangement joins TRBV5-1 to TRBJ2-1; D remains ambiguous. Per germline, CDR1 SGHRS and CDR2 YFSETQ. Trimming stripped 0 bases from V and 7 bases from J, with 8 bases between. This CDR3 is built from 13 residues. The CDR3 region has the DNA TGCGCCAGCAGCTTGGGCATTGAAAATGAGCAGTTCTTC. Translated, it gives CASSLGIENEQFF.

The chain recombines TRBV2 with TRBJ2-3; 10 bases match TRBD1. The CDR3 length is 15 residues. The ends lost 6 bases at V and 7 bases at J; junction bases unmatched: 10. CDR1 and CDR2 from the germline V gene are SNHLY and FYNNEI. The DNA of the CDR3 is TGTGCCAGCAGCGTTTACCGGGACAGGGGAAATACGCAGTATTTT. It is translated as CASSVYRDRGNTQYF.

This chain links TRBV9 with TRBJ2-1; D gene ambiguous. V gave up 2 bases and J gave up 5 bases, with 11 bases separating them. CDR1 is SGDLS and CDR2 is YYNGEE in the germline V gene. This CDR3 has 14 residues. CDR3 protein: CASSVSGPNNEQFF. The DNA for the CDR3 is TGTGCCAGCAGCGTTTCCGGGCCCAACAATGAGCAGTTCTTC.